A selection of T cell receptor beta chains follows, all from one sample in a study of Graves' ophthalmopathy and Graves' hyperthyroidism. TCRdb re-called the multiplex PCR reads with MiXCR, one entry per CDR3 protein. The table lists fewer than 350,000 distinct CDR3 sequences, roughly 16% of them singletons. Sequenced sample: peripheral blood. These receptors all come from an adult man with Graves' ophthalmopathy. The CDR3 runs from the conserved cysteine through the conserved F or W. Fields, in order: V gene, J gene, clone size, D gene, CDR3 protein, CDR3 DNA. D genes are given only for firm matches. Clone sizes are given selectively: once, few, many, or a class where the clone is expanded.

>TRBV9|TRBJ2-5|many|.
CASSVADSQETQYF
TGTGCCAGCAGCGTAGCGGACAGCCAAGAGACCCAGTACTTC
>TRBV29-1|TRBJ1-2|many|.
CSVEFGVGYTF
TGCAGCGTTGAATTTGGGGTTGGCTACACCTTC
>TRBV10-3|TRBJ2-7|many|.
CAISEGNSRYEQYF
TGTGCCATCAGTGAGGGAAACTCAAGGTACGAGCAGTACTTC
>TRBV5-1|TRBJ1-2|.|.
CASGTDQGNYGYTF
TGCGCCAGCGGAACAGACCAGGGCAACTATGGCTACACCTTC
>TRBV6-1|TRBJ1-5|.|TRBD1
CASRDQGDNQPQHF
TGTGCCAGCAGAGACCAGGGGGATAATCAGCCCCAGCATTTT
>TRBV6-2/TRBV6-3|TRBJ1-5|many|.
CASSFGRAGWPQHF
TGTGCCAGCAGTTTCGGCAGGGCCGGTTGGCCCCAGCATTTT
>TRBV10-3|TRBJ1-2|.|.
CAISETGANYGYTF
TGTGCCATCAGTGAGACAGGAGCAAACTATGGCTACACCTTC
>TRBV6-1|TRBJ2-7|.|.
CASKMASEYEQYF
TGTGCCAGCAAAATGGCTAGCGAGTACGAGCAGTACTTC
>TRBV24-1|TRBJ2-7|many|.
CATSDSWSGPLGQYF
TGTGCCACCAGTGATTCTTGGAGCGGCCCGCTGGGGCAGTACTTC
>TRBV4-2|TRBJ2-7|few|.
CASSQVLLQRSYEQYF
TGTGCCAGCAGCCAAGTCCTATTACAGCGCTCCTACGAGCAGTACTTC
>TRBV19|TRBJ1-1|many|.
CASSLGARYTEAFF
TGTGCCAGTAGCCTTGGGGCTAGGTACACTGAAGCTTTCTTT
>TRBV12-3/TRBV12-4|TRBJ2-7|few|TRBD1
CASSRTGPSYEQYF
TGTGCCAGCAGCCGGACAGGGCCATCCTACGAGCAGTACTTC
>TRBV3-1|TRBJ1-2|many|.
CASSLLTGSGGYTF
TGTGCCAGCAGCCTACTCACGGGGTCGGGAGGCTACACCTTC
>TRBV12-3/TRBV12-4|TRBJ1-2|many|TRBD1
CASSAHRGYNYGYTF
TGTGCCAGCAGCGCACACAGGGGATACAACTATGGCTACACCTTC
>TRBV20-1|TRBJ1-6|.|.
CSARTGSPSPLYF
TGCAGTGCTAGAACAGGATCGCCTTCACCCCTCTACTTT
>TRBV30|TRBJ1-3|many|.
CAWSTTRDYSGYGNTIYF
TGTGCCTGGAGTACGACGAGAGACTATTCTGGATACGGGAACACCATATATTTT
>TRBV10-3|TRBJ2-7|.|TRBD2
CAIGGGRAHEQYF
TGTGCCATCGGGGGCGGGAGGGCCCACGAGCAGTACTTC